These T cell receptor beta chains were read from a single sample in a study of blood T cell repertoires in COVID-19. Some clones are missing from TCRdb's copy, which holds only in-frame ones; the method was immunoSEQ multiplex PCR. The sample includes more than 85,000 clones, around 90% of them seen just once. The sample was peripheral blood. The receptors come from an older woman with acute or convalescent COVID-19. The CDR3 runs from the conserved cysteine through the conserved F or W. Fields, in order: D gene, V gene, clone size, J gene, CDR3 DNA, CDR3 protein. D genes are given only for firm matches. Only part of the rows carry a size: once, few, many, or a class if the clone is expanded.

>-|TRBV5-4|-|TRBJ1-2
TGTGCCAGCAGCCTTTACAGGGCCGGTGGCGGCTACACCTTC
CASSLYRAGGGYTF
>TRBD1|TRBV7-9|-|TRBJ2-5
TGTGCCAGCAGCTTAGTGACAGGGGCTCAAGAGACCCAGTACTTC
CASSLVTGAQETQYF
>TRBD2|TRBV28|once|TRBJ2-6
TGTGCCACGGGACTAGCGGGAGCTGGGGCCAACGTCCTGACTTTC
CATGLAGAGANVLTF
>-|TRBV7-9|few|TRBJ1-2
TGTGCCAGCAGCTTAGCTGCAGGGGCAGGGTATGGCTACACCTTC
CASSLAAGAGYGYTF
>-|TRBV11-2|-|TRBJ1-1
TGTGCCAGCAGAGCGCAGGGAGGGATGAACACTGAAGCTTTCTTT
CASRAQGGMNTEAFF
>TRBD1|TRBV6-5|-|TRBJ1-5
TGTGCCAGCAGAAAAGCGGGACAGGGCAATCAGCCCCAGCATTTT
CASRKAGQGNQPQHF
>TRBD1|TRBV28|once|TRBJ1-4
TGTGCCAGCAGTTCCCTGACAGGGGGTAATGAAAAACTGTTTTTT
CASSSLTGGNEKLFF
>-|TRBV11-2|-|TRBJ2-5
TGTGCCAGCAGTTCCATGGCGGCTCAAGAGACCCAGTACTTC
CASSSMAAQETQYF
>TRBD2|TRBV6-2/TRBV6-3|once|TRBJ2-5
TGTGCCAGCAGTTACTCCGGACTAGCCGAAGAGACCCAGTACTTC
CASSYSGLAEETQYF
>-|TRBV5-1|-|TRBJ1-1
TGCGCCAGCAGCCTTCTCGACACTGAAGCTTTCTTT
CASSLLDTEAFF
>-|TRBV6-5|-|TRBJ1-1
TGTGCCAGCAGTCCACAGGGAACTGAAGCTTTCTTT
CASSPQGTEAFF
>TRBD1|TRBV9|-|TRBJ2-1
TGTGCCAGCAGCCCTAGATCGACAGGGCCCTACAATGAGCAGTTCTTC
CASSPRSTGPYNEQFF
>-|TRBV28|-|TRBJ2-7
TGTGCCAGCAGTTTACAGTTTGCGGGGGCGGGCAAGCAGTACTTC
CASSLQFAGAGKQYF
>-|TRBV9|once|TRBJ1-2
TGTGCCAGCAGCGTAGTAGGGGGTGGCTACACCTTC
CASSVVGGGYTF
>-|TRBV19|-|TRBJ2-5
TGTGCCAGTAGTCCCGCAGGCAGCGAGACCCAGTACTTC
CASSPAGSETQYF
>-|TRBV6-1|once|TRBJ1-6
TGTGCCAGCAGTGAAATAGGGGGGGCTTCCTATAATTCACCCCTCCACTTT
CASSEIGGASYNSPLHF
>TRBD1|TRBV19|-|TRBJ1-2
TGTGCCAGTAGTCCACAGGGGGCTGAGGGCTACACCTTC
CASSPQGAEGYTF
>-|TRBV10-3|-|TRBJ1-1
TGTGCCATCAGTGATATACCCCAGGGGTTTGTTCAAGCTTTCTTT
CAISDIPQGFVQAFF
>-|TRBV5-1|-|TRBJ2-1
TGCGCCAGCAGCTTTCGGAGCAATGAGCAGTTCTTC
CASSFRSNEQFF
>TRBD1|TRBV5-4|-|TRBJ2-3
TGTGCCAGCAGCTTGGAACAGGGGGCAGATACGCAGTATTTT
CASSLEQGADTQYF
>TRBD1|TRBV6-5|-|TRBJ2-2
TGTGCCACCAGTTATAGGGGGCTGAGGACCGGGGAGCTGTTTTTT
CATSYRGLRTGELFF
>-|TRBV12-3/TRBV12-4|-|TRBJ2-5
TGTGCCAGCAGTTTCAGCGCCCAAGAGACCCAGTACTTC
CASSFSAQETQYF
>-|TRBV28|-|TRBJ1-6
TGTGCCAGCAGTTTTCAGAATTCACCCCTCCACTTT
CASSFQNSPLHF
>TRBD2|TRBV27|-|TRBJ2-1
TGTGCCAGCAGCTTTACTAGCGGGAGTTACAATGAGCAGTTCTTC
CASSFTSGSYNEQFF
>-|TRBV6-2/TRBV6-3|-|TRBJ1-5
TGTGCCAGCAGTTTGTCAGGGCCCCGGGAGCAGCCCCAGCATTTT
CASSLSGPREQPQHF
>TRBD2|TRBV5-1|-|TRBJ2-5
TGCGCCAGCAGCCGTAGCGGGAAACAAGAGACCCAGTACTTC
CASSRSGKQETQYF
>TRBD1|TRBV4-2|-|TRBJ1-5
TGTGCCAGCAGCCTCGGGACAGGGATTCAGCCCCAGCATTTT
CASSLGTGIQPQHF
>TRBD2|TRBV19|-|TRBJ2-1
TGTGCCAGTAGTATAGGGGGACTAGTAAATGAGCAGTTCTTC
CASSIGGLVNEQFF
>-|TRBV27|-|TRBJ1-2
TGTGCCAGCAGTCCCCTCGGGGAATACTATGGCTACACCTTC
CASSPLGEYYGYTF
>-|TRBV19|-|TRBJ2-5
TGTGCCAGTAGTATAGTGGGCCAGGGGACCCAGTACTTC
CASSIVGQGTQYF
>-|TRBV18|-|TRBJ1-3
TGTGCCAGCTCAGACAATTTTGGAAACACCATATATTTT
CASSDNFGNTIYF
>TRBD1|TRBV7-9|-|TRBJ2-5
TGTGCCAGCAGCTGGACAGGGGGCCAAGAGACCCAGTACTTC
CASSWTGGQETQYF
>TRBD1|TRBV5-1|-|TRBJ1-2
TGCGCCAGCAGCAGATCCGGGACAGGTCCTTCTGACTATGGCTACACCTTC
CASSRSGTGPSDYGYTF
>-|TRBV30|few|TRBJ2-4
TGTGCCTGGAGTGTAAGCGCTGGTTGGGCCAAAAACATTCAGTACTTC
CAWSVSAGWAKNIQYF
>-|TRBV11-3|-|TRBJ1-6
TGTGCCAGCAGCCAAACGCGCAGGGACACGCACAATTCACCCCTCCACTTT
CASSQTRRDTHNSPLHF
>-|TRBV5-8|-|TRBJ2-1
TGTGCCAGCAGCTTTCCCTTTTCGAAGACTGGGCAGTTCTTC
CASSFPFSKTGQFF
>-|TRBV5-1|once|TRBJ1-1
TGCGCCAGCAGGCCCGGGGAGGGCCCGAACACTGAAGCTTTCTTT
CASRPGEGPNTEAFF
>-|TRBV2|-|TRBJ2-1
TGTGCCGGGAGAGGGAATGAGCAGTTCTTC
CAGRGNEQFF
>TRBD2|TRBV19|once|TRBJ2-5
TGTGCCAGTAGTATGCAACAAATATCGTCGGGACTAGCCTCCGCCGGAGAGACCCAGTACTTC
CASSMQQISSGLASAGETQYF
>TRBD2|TRBV13|once|TRBJ2-2
TGTGCCAGCAGACCCTCGACTAGCGGGAGGGTCGGGGAGCTGTTTTTT
CASRPSTSGRVGELFF
>-|TRBV19|-|TRBJ2-2
TGTGCCAGTAGCCTGGCGTTAGCCTCGGGGGACACCGGGGAGCTGTTTTTT
CASSLALASGDTGELFF
>TRBD2|TRBV6-5|-|TRBJ2-5
TGTGCCAGCAGTAGTAGGACTAGCGGGAGGCAGTACTTC
CASSSRTSGRQYF
>-|TRBV5-1|once|TRBJ1-1
TGCGCCAGCAGCCCAGGACATCAGTTGAACACTGAAGCTTTCTTT
CASSPGHQLNTEAFF
>-|TRBV19|-|TRBJ1-2
TGTGCCAGTAGTATTACCCTAACCCTCTATGGCTACACCTTC
CASSITLTLYGYTF
>-|TRBV27|-|TRBJ1-2
TGTGCCAGCAGGCAGGGCGTACATGGCTACACCTTC
CASRQGVHGYTF
>TRBD1|TRBV19|-|TRBJ1-1
TGTGCCAGTAGCTCGGGACAGGGACACACTGAAGCTTTCTTT
CASSSGQGHTEAFF
>TRBD2|TRBV11-1|-|TRBJ2-3
TGTGCCAGCAGCCAAAGCGGGATCACAGATACGCAGTATTTT
CASSQSGITDTQYF
>-|TRBV7-8|-|TRBJ2-1
TGTGCCAGCAGCACGGACAGAGTCCGGGACTCCTACAATGAGCAGTTCTTC
CASSTDRVRDSYNEQFF